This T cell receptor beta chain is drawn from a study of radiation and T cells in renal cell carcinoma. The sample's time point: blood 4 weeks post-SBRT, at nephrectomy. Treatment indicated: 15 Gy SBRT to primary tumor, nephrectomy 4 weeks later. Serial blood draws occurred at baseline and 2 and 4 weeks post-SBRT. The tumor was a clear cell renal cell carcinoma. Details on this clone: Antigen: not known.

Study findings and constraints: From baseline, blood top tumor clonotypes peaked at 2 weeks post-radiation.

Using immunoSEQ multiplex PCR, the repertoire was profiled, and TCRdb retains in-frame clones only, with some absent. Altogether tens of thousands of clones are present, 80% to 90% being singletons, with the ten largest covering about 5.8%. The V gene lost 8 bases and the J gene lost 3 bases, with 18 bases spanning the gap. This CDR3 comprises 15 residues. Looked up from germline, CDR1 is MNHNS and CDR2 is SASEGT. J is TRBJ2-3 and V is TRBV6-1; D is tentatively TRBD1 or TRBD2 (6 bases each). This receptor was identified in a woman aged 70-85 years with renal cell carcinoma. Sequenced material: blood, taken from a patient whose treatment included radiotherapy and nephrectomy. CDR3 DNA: TGTGCCAGCCGCGCCCTCGGGGGCGCAACAGATACGCAGTATTTT. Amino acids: CASRALGGATDTQYF.